This section outlines one T cell receptor (beta chain) sequence together with its context. The data originate from a study of blood T cell repertoires in COVID-19. Overall study: Collection of acute and convalescent COVID-19 samples took place in the United States, Italy and Spain. The analysed material was cDNA or gDNA that came from T cells, B-cell-depleted T cells, or PBMCs.

In the authors' methods: How many nucleated cells were present was estimated from reference gene primer amplification. The protocol was immunoSEQ multiplex PCR, while the TCRdb copy is restricted to in-frame clones and leaves out a portion. V and J calls and clone size follow that table, whereas D and trimming were derived from the DNA. Of over 100,000 clones listed, roughly 82% were seen once; the top ten hold more than 4.5%. The V gene lost 2 bases and the J gene lost 7 bases, with 14 bases spanning the gap. Germline assignment: CDR1 LGHNT and CDR2 FRNRAP. This CDR3 contains 15 residues. The chain combines TRBV12-5 with TRBJ1-4, with TRBD1 as a possible D gene (6 bases). The receptor was isolated from a man aged 55 to 69 with acute or convalescent COVID-19. The sequenced material came from peripheral blood. CDR3: CASGLLGGSGEKLFF. The CDR3 DNA reads TGTGCTAGTGGTTTGCTAGGGGGATCCGGTGAAAAACTGTTTTTT.